What follows is one T cell receptor (beta chain) and its context. The sample is drawn from a study of blood T cell repertoires in COVID-19. TCRdb's copy holds only in-frame clones and misses some; the assay was immunoSEQ multiplex PCR. Among 120,000 to 150,000 clones listed, 80% to 90% were seen once. V lost 5 bases to trimming and J lost 3 bases; unmatched junction nucleotides: 5. Per the germline V gene, CDR1 is WNHNN and CDR2 is SYGVQD (reference sequence). The CDR3 is 15 residues long. This clonotype was sampled from a woman older than 75 with acute or convalescent COVID-19. The chain joins TRBV10-1 to TRBJ2-1, with TRBD1 matching over 9 bases. The source material was peripheral blood. The CDR3 DNA sequence: TGCGCCAGCAGTAAGGGGACAGGGAGCTACAATGAGCAGTTCTTC. Protein: CASSKGTGSYNEQFF.